A single sample is the source of the 17 T cell receptor beta chains below, sequenced in a study of vaccination and CD4 T cells after COVID-19. These receptors' antigens are unknown. Cultured CD4+ T cells had their DNA profiled by the Oncomine TCR Beta short-read assay. TCRdb analysed the PCR reads with MiXCR anew, one entry per CDR3 protein. The table has roughly 10,000 distinct CDR3 sequences, 45% to 60% seen once; the top ten hold roughly a tenth. The treatment: approximately nine-day PBMC culture with coronavirus spike peptide pools or control peptides (ViraFEST assay). Sequencing input: CD4+ T cells from blood, cultured in vitro. These receptors originate from a human donor who had recovered from COVID-19.

Notes on this clonotype: At one boundary the junction diverges from the germline segment, which might be a read error. The chain couples TRBV12-3 or TRBV12-4 to TRBJ1-1; D is possibly TRBD1 (6 bases). The length of the CDR3 is 15 residues. CDR3 sequence reads: CASSWTGRRDTEAFF. In DNA form, the CDR3 reads TGTGCCAGCAGTTGGACTGGGCGGAGGGACACTGAGGCTTTCTTT.

This clonotype came up once. This chain connects TRBV30 to TRBJ2-5; 9 nucleotides line up with TRBD1. Trimming took 5 bases from V and 6 from J; bases not matched to a gene: 4. The CDR3 covers 12 residues. CDR1 and CDR2 from the germline V gene are GTSNPN and SVGIG (reference sequence). CDR3 loop: CAWGQGQKTQYF. The CDR3 coding sequence is TGTGCCTGGGGACAGGGGCAGAAGACCCAGTACTTC. Filled out from reference TRBV30 and TRBJ2-5, the complete variable domain reads SQTIHQWPATLVQPVGSPLSLECTVEGTSNPNLYWYRQAAGRGLQLLFYSVGIGQISSEVPQNLSASRPQDRQFILSSKKLLLSDSGFYLCAWGQGQKTQYFGPGTRLLVL.

This clonotype appeared once. CDR3 sequence reads: CASSDRGQTQYF. The CDR3 DNA reads TGTGCCAGCTCAGACAGGGGGCAGACCCAGTACTTC. This chain connects TRBV18 to TRBJ2-5, with 10 bases fitting TRBD1. The J segment lost 6 bases and the V segment lost 5 bases, leaving 0 bases of the junction unmatched. Per the germline V gene, CDR1 is KGHSH and CDR2 is LQKENI. The CDR3 sequence is 12 residues long.

The chain recombines TRBV28 with TRBJ1-2; possibly TRBD1 for D (6 bases). This CDR3 has 13 amino acids. The germline gives CDR1 MDHEN, CDR2 SYDVKM. V dropped 10 bases and J dropped 8 bases, with 20 bases sitting between them. In DNA form, the CDR3 reads TGTGCCACCTACAACAGGGAAGTAGGCGGCTACACCTTC. Amino acids: CATYNREVGGYTF.

The chain has TRBV19 and TRBJ2-3, with D uncertain. This CDR3 region has 15 residues. Trimming left V 3 bases short and J 0 bases short, with 10 bases between. CDR1 and CDR2 from the germline V gene are LNHDA and SQIVND (reference sequence). CDR3 sequence reads: CASSMTTSSTDTQYF. The CDR3 bases are TGTGCCAGTAGTATGACGACGTCTAGCACAGATACGCAGTATTTT.

The DNA of the CDR3 is TGCAGTGCTAGAGATTCGCGGGGAGGCAGGGTGAAACAGCCCCAGCATTTT. Amino acid sequence: CSARDSRGGRVKQPQHF. The chain links TRBV20-1 to TRBJ1-5; TRBD1 might be the D (5 bases). This CDR3 is 17 amino acids long. Germline CDR1 is DFQATT and CDR2 is SNEGSKA (reference sequence). The V end was cut by 0 bases, the J end by 7 bases, with 22 bases between.

CDR3 region: CSARDYSSGDTDTQYF. As DNA, the CDR3 is TGCAGTGCTAGAGATTATAGTAGCGGGGACACAGATACGCAGTATTTT. The V and J genes are TRBV20-1 and TRBJ2-3; 8 nucleotides align to TRBD2. The V segment lost 0 bases and the J segment 2 bases; nucleotides outside the gene matches: 7. Germline lookup yields CDR1 DFQATT and CDR2 SNEGSKA (reference sequence). The CDR3 totals 16 residues.

The chain joins TRBV20-1 to TRBJ1-1; D is ambiguous. CDR1 is DFQATT and CDR2 is SNEGSKA in the germline V gene (reference sequence). Trimming took off 0 bases at V and 1 base at J, with 3 bases between the two ends. The CDR3 is 12 amino acids. Here the CDR3 reads CSAREGNTEAFF. The CDR3 coding sequence is TGCAGTGCTAGAGAGGGGAACACTGAAGCTTTCTTT.

The V and J genes are TRBV19 and TRBJ2-5; 7 bases line up with TRBD2. The CDR3 has 16 residues. The germline CDR1 and CDR2 sequences are LNHDA and SQIVND (reference sequence). V shed 5 bases and J 4 bases; nucleotides not matched to a gene: 13. The CDR3 nucleotides read TGTGCCAGTAGTGCAGGTCGACTAGGGGAGGGAGAGACCCAGTACTTC. Translated, it gives CASSAGRLGEGETQYF.

The chain combines TRBV7-2 with TRBJ2-5; TRBD1 matches at 7 bases. Germline V gene sequence: CDR1 SGHTA, CDR2 FQGNSA. The V and J ends lost 6 bases and 4 bases, in that order; junction bases with no gene match: 2. CDR3 size: 12 residues. The CDR3: CASSWDRETQYF. The CDR3 coding sequence is TGTGCCAGCAGTTGGGACAGAGAGACCCAGTACTTC. Filled out from reference TRBV7-2 and TRBJ2-5, the complete variable domain reads GAGVSQSPSNKVTEKGKDVELRCDPISGHTALYWYRQSLGQGLEFLIYFQGNSAPDKSGLPSDRFSAERTGGSVSTLTIQRTQQEDSAVYLCASSWDRETQYFGPGTRLLVL.

The chain carries TRBV27 and TRBJ2-5, with TRBD1 identical over 7 bases. Germline values: CDR1 MNHEY, CDR2 SMNVEV (reference sequence). This CDR3 has 13 amino acids. With V trimmed by 5 bases and J by 4 bases, 4 bases remained unmatched. The CDR3 region is CASSPGTAETQYF. The DNA for the CDR3 is TGTGCCAGCAGTCCGGGGACAGCAGAGACCCAGTACTTC.

The rearrangement links TRBV20-1 to TRBJ2-1, with D perhaps TRBD2 (5 bases). CDR3 length: 12 amino acids. Per the germline V gene, CDR1 is DFQATT and CDR2 is SNEGSKA (reference sequence). Trimming took 5 bases from V and 4 from J, leaving 9 bases between them. The CDR3 reads CSAASSYNEQFF. CDR3 in DNA: TGCAGTGCTGCTAGCAGTTACAATGAGCAGTTCTTC.

This clonotype came up a few times. The rearrangement links TRBV2 to TRBJ1-5; D is possibly TRBD1 (6 bases). The CDR3 extends over 14 amino acids. V was cut by 6 bases and J by 4 bases, with 13 bases left in between. CDR1 and CDR2 from the germline V gene are SNHLY and FYNNEI. The CDR3 region has the DNA TGTGCCAGCAGGGGGGGCGTAGGGAATCAGCCCCAGCATTTT. It codes for CASRGGVGNQPQHF.

This clonotype was counted a single time. The chain has TRBV5-8 and TRBJ1-2; no clear D gene. V was pared by 1 base and J by 7 bases, with 20 bases between. This CDR3 has 16 amino acids. Germline CDR1 and CDR2: SGHTS and YDEGEE. The DNA for the CDR3 is TGTGCCAGCAGCTTGAACTTGATGGCTGGGCAAGGTGGCTACACCTTC. Its protein product is CASSLNLMAGQGGYTF.

CDR3 protein: CASSQEGFGTQYF. CDR3 coding DNA: TGTGCCAGCAGCCAGGAAGGTTTTGGGACCCAGTACTTC. The gene calls are TRBV7-2 and TRBJ2-5; D ambiguous. Germline loops: CDR1 SGHTA, CDR2 FQGNSA. The CDR3 is 13 amino acids. V lost 5 bases and J lost 7, with 14 bases in between. Variable domain in full (rest from reference TRBV7-2 and TRBJ2-5): GAGVSQSPSNKVTEKGKDVELRCDPISGHTALYWYRQSLGQGLEFLIYFQGNSAPDKSGLPSDRFSAERTGGSVSTLTIQRTQQEDSAVYLCASSQEGFGTQYFGPGTRLLVL.

The chain employs TRBV7-6 and TRBJ2-3; 7 bases fit TRBD1. Germline CDR1 SGHVS, CDR2 FNYEAQ. The CDR3 has 14 residues. Unmatched junction bases numbered 3, after V lost 2 bases and J lost 4 bases. CDR3 region: CASSLQQGADTQYF. The CDR3 nucleotides read TGTGCCAGCAGCTTACAGCAGGGGGCAGATACGCAGTATTTT. Full variable domain (remainder filled in from reference TRBV7-6 and TRBJ2-3): GAGVSQSPRYKVTKRGQDVALRCDPISGHVSLYWYRQALGQGPEFLTYFNYEAQQDKSGLPNDRFSAERPEGSISTLTIQRTEQRDSAMYRCASSLQQGADTQYFGPGTRLTVL.

A few counts support this clonotype. The chain is built from TRBV6-1 and TRBJ1-5, with D unresolved. V lost 3 bases and J lost 11, with 17 bases in between. The germline V gene has CDR1 MNHNS and CDR2 SASEGT. The CDR3 length is 14 residues. The CDR3 is CASSDEWPRMAQHF. CDR3 DNA sequence: TGTGCCAGCAGTGATGAGTGGCCCAGGATGGCCCAGCATTTT.